This T cell receptor beta chain was documented in a study of blood T cells in healthy people across ages. Across the study: Template switching retrieved approximately one barcoded beta molecule for each two T cells.

Each donor had 8 to 10 milliliters of peripheral blood drawn. Using a J-beta primer mix together with a sample-barcoded 5' primer, a second PCR was run for about 7 to 12 cycles. Each cDNA molecule was tagged by a template-switch adaptor with 12 random nucleotides. Each CDR3 protein is one row after TCRdb ran MiXCR on the 5' RACE reads. The repertoire holds 550,000 to 750,000 distinct CDR3 sequences, with 20% to 25% as singletons. CDR3 size: 15 residues. After removal of 4 bases from V and 9 bases from J, the junction contained 12 bases not matched to a gene. CDR1 SGHTA and CDR2 FQGNSA come from the germline V gene.

This chain joins TRBV7-2 and TRBJ2-1, with 7 bases matching TRBD1. The sequence derives from a man in his 70s in good health. The sample consisted of blood. The CDR3 loop reads CASSSGQEFRFEQFF. CDR3 coding DNA: TGTGCCAGCAGCTCAGGACAGGAGTTTAGGTTTGAGCAGTTCTTC.